In this sample, the clone carrying this TCR beta chain turned up a few times. The sample comes from a study of blood T cell repertoires in COVID-19. Study-level background: Both acute and convalescent COVID-19 samples were obtained from the United States, Italy and Spain. PBMCs, B-cell-depleted T cells, or T cells were the source of the cDNA or gDNA that made up the material.

As processed by the authors: Amplifying reference gene primers gave estimates of nucleated cell counts. Clones were read by immunoSEQ multiplex PCR, and TCRdb kept only the in-frame ones, dropping some. V, J and clone size are taken as reported in that table, and D and trimming were inferred from the DNA itself. The repertoire holds hundreds of thousands of clones, about 85% seen once, with 15% to 20% in the top ten. Germline assignment: CDR1 MNHEY and CDR2 SMNVEV (reference sequence). This CDR3 spans 11 amino acids. Deletions cut 4 bases from V and 6 bases from J, with 4 bases between. The source material was peripheral blood. The V and J genes are TRBV27 and TRBJ2-1; D remains unclear. This sequence was found in a man under 40 with active or convalescent COVID-19. The chain's CDR3 is CASSSRNEQFF. CDR3 bases: TGTGCCAGCAGTTCCCGCAATGAGCAGTTCTTC.